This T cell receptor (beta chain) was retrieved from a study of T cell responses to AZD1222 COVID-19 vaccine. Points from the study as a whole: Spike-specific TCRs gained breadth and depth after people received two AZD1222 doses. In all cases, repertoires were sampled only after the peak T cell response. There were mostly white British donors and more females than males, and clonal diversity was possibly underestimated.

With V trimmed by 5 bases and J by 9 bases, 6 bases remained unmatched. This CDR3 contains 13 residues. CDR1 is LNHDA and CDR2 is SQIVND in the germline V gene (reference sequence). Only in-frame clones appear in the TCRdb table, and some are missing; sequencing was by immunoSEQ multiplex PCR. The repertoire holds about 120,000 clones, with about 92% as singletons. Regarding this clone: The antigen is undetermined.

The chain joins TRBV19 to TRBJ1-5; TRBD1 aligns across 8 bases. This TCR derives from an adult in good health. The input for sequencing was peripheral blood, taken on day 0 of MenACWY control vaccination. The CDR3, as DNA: TGTGCCAGTAGTGGACAGGGTATCATGCCCCAGCATTTT. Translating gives CASSGQGIMPQHF.